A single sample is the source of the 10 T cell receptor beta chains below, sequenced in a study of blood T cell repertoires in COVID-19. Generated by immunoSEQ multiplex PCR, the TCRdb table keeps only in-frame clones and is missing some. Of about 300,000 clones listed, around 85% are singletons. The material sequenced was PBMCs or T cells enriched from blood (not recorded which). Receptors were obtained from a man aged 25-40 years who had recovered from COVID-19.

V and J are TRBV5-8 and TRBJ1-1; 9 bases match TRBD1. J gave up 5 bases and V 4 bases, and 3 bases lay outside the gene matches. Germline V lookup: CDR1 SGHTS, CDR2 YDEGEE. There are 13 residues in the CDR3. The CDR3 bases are TGTGCCAGCAGCAACGGACAGGGGACTGAAGCTTTCTTT. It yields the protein CASSNGQGTEAFF.

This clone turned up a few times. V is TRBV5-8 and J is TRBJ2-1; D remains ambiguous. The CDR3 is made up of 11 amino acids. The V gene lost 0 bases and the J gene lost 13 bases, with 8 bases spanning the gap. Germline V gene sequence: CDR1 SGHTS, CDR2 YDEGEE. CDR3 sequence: CASSLDSSQFF. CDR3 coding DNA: TGTGCCAGCAGCTTGGACAGCTCCCAGTTCTTC.

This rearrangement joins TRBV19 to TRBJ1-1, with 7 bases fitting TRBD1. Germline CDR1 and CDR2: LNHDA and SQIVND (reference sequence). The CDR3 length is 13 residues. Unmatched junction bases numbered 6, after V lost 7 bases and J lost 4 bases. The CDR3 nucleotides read TGTGCCAGTACCGACAGGGATACCACTGAAGCTTTCTTT. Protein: CASTDRDTTEAFF. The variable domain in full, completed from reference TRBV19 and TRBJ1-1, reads DGGITQSPKYLFRKEGQNVTLSCEQNLNHDAMYWYRQDPGQGLRLIYYSQIVNDFQKGDIAEGYSVSREKKESFPLTVTSAQKNPTAFYLCASTDRDTTEAFFGQGTRLTVV.

The chain's CDR3 is CASPACDRAYEQYF. The CDR3 DNA reads as TGTGCCAGCCCCGCTTGTGACAGGGCCTACGAGCAGTACTTC. This sequence joins TRBV5-6 and TRBJ2-7, with TRBD1 matching over 7 bases. V lost 7 bases, J lost 2 bases, and 9 bases stayed unmatched. CDR3 length equals 14 residues. The V gene's germline CDR1 is SGHDT and CDR2 YYEEEE.

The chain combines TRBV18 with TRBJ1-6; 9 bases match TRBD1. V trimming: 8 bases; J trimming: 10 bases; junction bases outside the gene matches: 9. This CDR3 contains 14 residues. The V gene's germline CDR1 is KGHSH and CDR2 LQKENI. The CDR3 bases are TGTGCCAGCACATCGGACAGGGGAACATCACCCCTCCACTTT. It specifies CASTSDRGTSPLHF.

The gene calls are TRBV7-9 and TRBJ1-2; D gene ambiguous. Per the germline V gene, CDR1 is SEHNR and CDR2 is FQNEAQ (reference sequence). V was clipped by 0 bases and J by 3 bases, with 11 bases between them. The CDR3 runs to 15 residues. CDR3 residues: CASSLAGGFHYGYTF. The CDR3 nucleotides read TGTGCCAGCAGCTTAGCAGGCGGATTTCACTATGGCTACACCTTC.

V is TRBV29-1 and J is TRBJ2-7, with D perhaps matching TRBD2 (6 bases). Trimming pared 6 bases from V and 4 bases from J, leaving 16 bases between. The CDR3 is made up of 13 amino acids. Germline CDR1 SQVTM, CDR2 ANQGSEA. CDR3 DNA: TGCAGCGTCGCCGGAGGGACGCAGTACGAGCAGTACTTC. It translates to CSVAGGTQYEQYF.

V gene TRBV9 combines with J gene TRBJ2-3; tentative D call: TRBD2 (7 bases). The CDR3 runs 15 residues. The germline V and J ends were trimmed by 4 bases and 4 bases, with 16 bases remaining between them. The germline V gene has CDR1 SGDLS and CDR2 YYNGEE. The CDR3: CASSLGGRLPDTQYF. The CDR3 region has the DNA TGTGCCAGCAGCTTGGGGGGGCGTCTCCCAGATACGCAGTATTTT.

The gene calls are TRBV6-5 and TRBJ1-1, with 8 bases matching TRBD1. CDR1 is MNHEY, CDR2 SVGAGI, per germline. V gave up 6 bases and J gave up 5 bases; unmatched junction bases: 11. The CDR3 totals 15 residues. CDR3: CASSYRTGSYTEAFF. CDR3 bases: TGTGCCAGCAGCTACCGGACAGGGTCCTATACTGAAGCTTTCTTT.

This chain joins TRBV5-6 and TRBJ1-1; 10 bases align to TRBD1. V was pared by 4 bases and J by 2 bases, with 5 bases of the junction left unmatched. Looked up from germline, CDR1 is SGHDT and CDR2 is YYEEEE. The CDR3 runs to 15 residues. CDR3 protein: CASSRTGGSNTEAFF. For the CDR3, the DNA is TGTGCCAGCAGCCGGACAGGGGGTAGTAACACTGAAGCTTTCTTT. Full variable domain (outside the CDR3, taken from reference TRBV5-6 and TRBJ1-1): DAGVTQSPTHLIKTRGQQVTLRCSPKSGHDTVSWYQQALGQGPQFIFQYYEEEERQRGNFPDRFSGHQFPNYSSELNVNALLLGDSALYLCASSRTGGSNTEAFFGQGTRLTVV.